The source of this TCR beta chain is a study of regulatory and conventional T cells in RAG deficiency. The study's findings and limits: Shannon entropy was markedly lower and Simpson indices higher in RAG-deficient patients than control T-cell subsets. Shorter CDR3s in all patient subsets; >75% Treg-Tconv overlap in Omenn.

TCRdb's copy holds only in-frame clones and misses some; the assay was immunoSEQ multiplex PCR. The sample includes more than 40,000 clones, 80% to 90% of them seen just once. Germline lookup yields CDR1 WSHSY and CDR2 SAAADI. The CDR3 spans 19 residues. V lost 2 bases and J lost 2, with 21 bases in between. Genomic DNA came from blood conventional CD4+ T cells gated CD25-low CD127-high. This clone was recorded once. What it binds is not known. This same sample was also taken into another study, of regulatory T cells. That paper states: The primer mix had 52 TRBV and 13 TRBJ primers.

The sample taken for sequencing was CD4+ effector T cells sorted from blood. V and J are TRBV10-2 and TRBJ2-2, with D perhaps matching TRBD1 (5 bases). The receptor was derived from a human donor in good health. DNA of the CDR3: TGCGCCAGCAGTGAGCCAACAACAGGAGATTGGGTAAACACCGGGGAGCTGTTTTTT. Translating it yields CASSEPTTGDWVNTGELFF.